These 21 T cell receptor beta chains were all obtained from the same sample, sequenced in a study of Ad26.COV2.S vaccination and SARS-CoV-2 variants. As to treatment: roughly 20 received Ad26.COV2.S at low or high dose, single or two shots; several received placebo; per-sample allocation not given. The samples were gathered on day 63 after the first injection of vaccine or placebo. Here immunoSEQ multiplex PCR was the method, and the copy in TCRdb shows in-frame clones only, minus some. The data hold about 420,000 clones, with around 89% observed a single time. Here the sequenced sample was peripheral blood, taken in a trial of Ad26.COV2.S vaccine versus placebo. Receptor source: a person aged 18 to 59 who received the Ad26.COV2.S COVID-19 vaccine or a placebo.

V usage is TRBV5-6 and J usage is TRBJ2-7; TRBD1 matches at 7 bases. This CDR3 comprises 14 residues. The germline CDR1 and CDR2 sequences are SGHDT and YYEEEE. The V segment lost 1 base and the J segment 4 bases; nucleotides outside the gene matches: 5. The CDR3 DNA reads TGTGCCAGCAGCTTGTTCCCGGACAGGTACGAGCAGTACTTC. This gives the protein CASSLFPDRYEQYF.

The chain uses TRBV5-5 and TRBJ1-5; unclear D gene. From germline, CDR1 is SGHKS and CDR2 YYEKEE (reference sequence). V lost 3 bases and J 0 bases, leaving 7 bases between the germline ends. The length of the CDR3 is 14 residues. The CDR3 DNA follows: TGTGCCAGCAGCTCGAGAGATAGCAATCAGCCCCAGCATTTT. Protein: CASSSRDSNQPQHF.

This rearrangement joins TRBV9 to TRBJ2-2; the match to TRBD2 covers 11 bases. The CDR3 spans 14 residues. Germline V gives CDR1 SGDLS, CDR2 YYNGEE. The junction had 3 bases not matched to a gene; V was cut back by 4 bases and J by 7 bases. In DNA form, the CDR3 reads TGTGCCAGCAGCCCTAGCGGGGGGATCGGGGAGCTGTTTTTT. Protein: CASSPSGGIGELFF. Drawing the rest from reference TRBV9 and TRBJ2-2, the complete variable domain is DSGVTQTPKHLITATGQRVTLRCSPRSGDLSVYWYQQSLDQGLQFLIQYYNGEERAKGNILERFSAQQFPDLHSELNLSSLELGDSALYFCASSPSGGIGELFFGEGSRLTVL.

J is TRBJ1-1 and V is TRBV19; D possibly corresponds to TRBD1 (6 bases). Per the germline V gene, CDR1 is LNHDA and CDR2 is SQIVND (reference sequence). V dropped 2 bases and J dropped 1 base, with 8 bases sitting between them. There are 14 residues in the CDR3. As DNA, the CDR3 is TGTGCCAGTAGTATACCAGGGGCGAACACTGAAGCTTTCTTT. Its protein is CASSIPGANTEAFF.

The V gene is TRBV4-1, the J gene TRBJ2-1; a weak D match, TRBD1 (5 bases). CDR3 length: 15 amino acids. The V gene's germline CDR1 is MGHRA and CDR2 YSYEKL. Trimming took 1 base from V and 4 from J, leaving 11 bases between them. Written as DNA, the CDR3 is TGCGCCAGCAGCCAAGCACAGGTCTCTTACAATGAGCAGTTCTTC. As protein: CASSQAQVSYNEQFF.

This chain joins TRBV15 and TRBJ2-2; unclear D gene. The CDR3 contains 14 residues. Per germline, CDR1 LNHNV and CDR2 YYDKDF (reference sequence). V gave up 3 bases and J gave up 0 bases, with 5 bases separating them. The CDR3 bases are TGTGCCACCAGCAGTAACACGAACACCGGGGAGCTGTTTTTT. Translated, it gives CATSSNTNTGELFF.

The chain carries TRBV7-9 and TRBJ2-1, with TRBD2 as a possible D gene (6 bases). Deletions cut 2 bases from V and 5 bases from J, with 16 bases between. CDR3 size: 16 residues. CDR1 and CDR2 from the germline V gene are SEHNR and FQNEAQ (reference sequence). CDR3 bases: TGTGCCAGCAGCTTACGGTATGGGCGGGAAAACAATGAGCAGTTCTTC. This sequence encodes CASSLRYGRENNEQFF.

The V call is TRBV5-1, the J call TRBJ1-1; TRBD1 might be the D (5 bases). CDR3 size: 14 residues. From germline, CDR1 is SGHRS and CDR2 YFSETQ. The germline V and J ends were trimmed by 5 bases and 1 base, with 12 bases remaining between them. CDR3: CASRIRGQNTEAFF. CDR3 in DNA: TGCGCCAGCAGGATACGCGGACAGAACACTGAAGCTTTCTTT.

The rearrangement joins TRBV12-1 to TRBJ1-5; the DNA was not compared with TRBD1, the D call given in the table. TRBV12-1 is annotated as a pseudogene. There are 13 residues in the CDR3. CDR3 sequence (DNA): TGTGCCAGCAGCGGACACAGGGTGCAGCCCCAGCATTTT. Translation: CASSGHRVQPQHF.

This clone was detected only once. J is TRBJ2-3 and V is TRBV5-4, with TRBD2 matching 14 bases. Germline CDR1 and CDR2: SGHNT and YYREEE (reference sequence). V lost 5 bases, J lost 6 bases, and 11 bases stayed unmatched. The CDR3 is 17 residues long. The CDR3 DNA is TGTGCCAGCAGTCCGGGACTAGCGGGGGCCCCGAGGGATACGCAGTATTTT. Translation: CASSPGLAGAPRDTQYF.

This clone came up many times. This chain uses TRBV20-1 with TRBJ1-2; D remains ambiguous. The germline CDR1 and CDR2 sequences are DFQATT and SNEGSKA (reference sequence). V was cut by 3 bases and J by 0 bases, with 11 bases left in between. The CDR3 consists of 14 residues. The CDR3 loop reads CSASLGYPNYGYTF. The CDR3 DNA reads as TGCAGTGCTAGTTTGGGATACCCTAACTATGGCTACACCTTC.

The rearrangement joins TRBV7-6 to TRBJ2-5, with 7 bases matching TRBD1. The CDR3 is 15 residues long. With V trimmed by 5 bases and J by 2 bases, 8 bases remained unmatched. Germline V gene data show CDR1 as SGHVS and CDR2 as FNYEAQ. The chain's CDR3 is CASSGGQATQETQYF. CDR3 coding DNA: TGTGCCAGCAGCGGTGGACAGGCTACTCAAGAGACCCAGTACTTC.

The chain joins TRBV7-9 to TRBJ2-3; 9 bases match TRBD2. Germline V lookup: CDR1 SEHNR, CDR2 FQNEAQ (reference sequence). Trimming took 5 bases from V and 0 from J; bases not matched to a gene: 6. The CDR3 is made up of 16 amino acids. For the CDR3, the DNA is TGTGCCAGCAGCACTTCCGGGACTAGCAGCACAGATACGCAGTATTTT. Its translation: CASSTSGTSSTDTQYF.

The chain links TRBV19 to TRBJ2-3; 7 positions agree with TRBD1. There are 15 residues in the CDR3. J gave up 3 bases and V 0 bases, and 3 bases lay outside the gene matches. Germline CDR1 is LNHDA and CDR2 is SQIVND (reference sequence). CDR3 nucleotide sequence: TGTGCCAGTAGTATAGAGACAGGGAGAACAGATACGCAGTATTTT. Encoded protein: CASSIETGRTDTQYF.

The chain employs TRBV7-8 and TRBJ2-1; no clear D. V gave up 1 base and J gave up 5 bases, with 12 bases separating them. Germline CDR1 and CDR2: SGHVS and FQNEAQ. The CDR3 runs 15 residues. CDR3 coding DNA: TGTGCCAGCAGCTTAGACGGTAGGCTGGACAATGAGCAGTTCTTC. Translated, it gives CASSLDGRLDNEQFF.

This chain uses TRBV4-3 with TRBJ2-7; TRBD1 matches 10 bases. V was pared by 1 base and J by 2 bases, with 2 bases of the junction left unmatched. The CDR3 is 15 amino acids. Germline V gene data show CDR1 as LGHNA and CDR2 as YSLEER. The chain's CDR3 is CASSQGTGGTYEQYF. Written as DNA, the CDR3 is TGCGCCAGCAGCCAAGGGACAGGGGGGACCTACGAGCAGTACTTC.

This chain links TRBV19 with TRBJ2-3, with D perhaps TRBD2 (5 bases). V lost 3 bases and J lost 2, with 9 bases in between. The V gene's germline CDR1 is LNHDA and CDR2 SQIVND (reference sequence). CDR3 size: 14 residues. In nucleotides, the CDR3 is TGTGCCAGTAGTATCGTGGAGGTCACAGATACGCAGTATTTT. The encoded protein is CASSIVEVTDTQYF.

The rearrangement uses TRBV3-1 (or the pseudogene TRBV3-2) and TRBJ2-5, with a possible D match to TRBD1 (6 bases). V lost 0 bases and J lost 0, with 14 bases in between. CDR1 LGHDT and CDR2 YNNKEL come from the germline V gene (reference sequence). The CDR3 covers 17 residues. The CDR3 coding sequence is TGTGCCAGCAGCCAAGAGGGGGACACCCCTGACCAAGAGACCCAGTACTTC. It is translated as CASSQEGDTPDQETQYF.

This sequence joins TRBV2 and TRBJ1-1; D is ambiguous. Germline CDR1 and CDR2: SNHLY and FYNNEI. V lost 3 bases to trimming and J lost 0 bases, with 11 bases between them. CDR3 length: 15 amino acids. The CDR3 DNA is TGTGCCAGCAGTGACTTCCAGCCCCTGAACACTGAAGCTTTCTTT. As protein: CASSDFQPLNTEAFF.

The rearrangement links TRBV3-1 (or the pseudogene TRBV3-2) to TRBJ2-7; D unresolved. The CDR3 runs to 15 residues. The germline CDR1 and CDR2 sequences are LGHDT and YNNKEL (reference sequence). V lost 3 bases to trimming and J lost 4 bases, with 16 bases between them. The CDR3 nucleotides read TGTGCCAGCAGCCAGGCTCCTCGGACCCAATACGAGCAGTACTTC. Its protein is CASSQAPRTQYEQYF.

The CDR3 spells CASSLVGLGGNQPQHF. The CDR3 coding sequence is TGTGCCAGCAGCTTAGTCGGTCTCGGCGGCAATCAGCCCCAGCATTTT. The chain is built from TRBV7-9 and TRBJ1-5, with unresolved D. V was clipped by 1 base and J by 2 bases, with 12 bases between them. Per the germline V gene, CDR1 is SEHNR and CDR2 is FQNEAQ (reference sequence). This CDR3 has 16 residues.